This TCR beta chain derives from a study of shared clonotypes between healthy human individuals. Study as a whole: For every donor, three CD4 naive, three CD4 memory, two CD8 naive and one CD8 memory plates were used.

Germline V lookup: CDR1 SGHAT, CDR2 FQNNGV. The CDR3 length is 14 residues. V lost 5 bases and J 1 base, leaving 8 bases between the germline ends. As originally analysed: ImmunoSEQ sequences covered only the junction and lacked quality scores; filtering therefore differed. TCRdb keeps only in-frame clones here, not all; method: immunoSEQ multiplex PCR. V and J calls and clone size follow that table, whereas D and trimming were derived from the DNA. Of more than 200,000 clones listed, approximately 70% are singletons. Researchers partitioned CD4+ cells into CD45RA+ naive and CD45RA-negative memory subsets.

The clonotype was recovered from a man aged 30 to 39 in good health. The chain combines TRBV11-2 with TRBJ1-4; D not certain. Sequencing was done on a sample of memory CD4+ T cells sorted from blood. This sample's subset: CD45RA-negative fraction. CDR3 region: CASSRGITNEKLFF. In nucleotides, the CDR3 is TGTGCCAGCAGCCGAGGGATAACTAATGAAAAACTGTTTTTT.